Following are 9 T cell receptor beta chains from one sample sequenced in a study of control samples from healthy donors and cancer patients (dated by TCRdb to the early 2020s). The method was the immunoSEQ multiplex PCR assay. The immuneACCESS repertoire file appears here via TCRdb, limited to in-frame rearrangements. These files lack a portion of the clones; in checked studies, under half of the deficit traces to unresolved V genes, and the cause of the others is not known. The sample table records 100,000 to 150,000 clones; approximately 92% of these occur just once. In total, the top ten clones hold 0.5% to 0.7% of the sample. The sample consisted of PBMCs. Every receptor here comes from an elderly man with head and neck cancer.

V and J are TRBV3-1 (or the pseudogene TRBV3-2) and TRBJ1-2; D uncertain. Per germline, CDR1 LGHDT and CDR2 YNNKEL (reference sequence). The CDR3 loop spans 16 amino acids. The V gene lost 0 bases and the J gene lost 2 bases, with 13 bases spanning the gap. This chain's CDR3 is CASSQEAGLLNYGYTF. Here the CDR3 DNA reads TGTGCCAGCAGCCAAGAGGCGGGGTTGTTAAACTATGGCTACACCTTC.

The chain recombines TRBV15 with TRBJ2-7, with 8 bases identical to TRBD1. V gave up 3 bases and J gave up 2 bases; unmatched junction bases: 18. The germline V gene has CDR1 LNHNV and CDR2 YYDKDF (reference sequence). This CDR3 spans 19 amino acids. The chain's CDR3 is CATSSLLTPGTGLTYEQYF. The CDR3 DNA is TGTGCCACCAGCAGCCTGCTGACCCCCGGGACAGGTCTCACCTACGAGCAGTACTTC.

The genes are TRBV11-3 and TRBJ2-7; 8 bases are shared with TRBD2. This CDR3 spans 17 amino acids. Trimming cost V 1 base and J 1 base; bases outside gene matches: 9. Looked up from germline, CDR1 is SGHNT and CDR2 is YENEEA. This CDR3 reads CASSLGRSSGRSYEQYF. The CDR3 DNA reads as TGTGCCAGCAGCTTAGGCCGTTCGAGCGGGAGATCCTACGAGCAGTACTTC.

The V call is TRBV30, the J call TRBJ2-7; maybe TRBD2 (5 bases). Trimming removed 5 bases at V and 3 bases at J, with 11 bases between. This CDR3 has 12 amino acids. Germline CDR1 and CDR2: GTSNPN and SVGIG (reference sequence). In nucleotides, the CDR3 is TGTGCCTGGGCCCCGGGAAACTACGAGCAGTACTTC. It is translated as CAWAPGNYEQYF.

The chain couples TRBV11-2 to TRBJ1-2; D is unclear. The ends were cut back, 1 base at V and 7 bases at J, with 10 bases in the middle. Germline V gene sequence: CDR1 SGHAT, CDR2 FQNNGV. The CDR3 loop spans 13 amino acids. The CDR3 nucleotides read TGTGCCAGCAGCTTAGGAGGGCCCCTTGGCTACACCTTC. It encodes CASSLGGPLGYTF.

The J gene is TRBJ2-1, the V gene TRBV5-1; 11 nucleotides align to TRBD2. The junction had 5 bases not matched to a gene; V was cut back by 2 bases and J by 7 bases. Germline loops: CDR1 SGHRS, CDR2 YFSETQ. This CDR3 has 15 amino acids. CDR3 in amino acids: CASSFTSGRTNEQFF. The CDR3, as DNA: TGCGCCAGCAGCTTTACTAGCGGGAGAACGAATGAGCAGTTCTTC.

The chain combines TRBV9 with TRBJ1-1, with D unresolved. The germline CDR1 and CDR2 sequences are SGDLS and YYNGEE. The ends were cut back, 2 bases at V and 3 bases at J, with 11 bases in the middle. This CDR3 spans 14 amino acids. The CDR3 sequence is CASSVRAQYTEAFF. Written as DNA, the CDR3 is TGTGCCAGCAGCGTGAGGGCCCAGTACACTGAAGCTTTCTTT.

The gene calls are TRBV5-1 and TRBJ2-5; 7 bases are shared with TRBD1. The CDR3 has 15 amino acids. From germline, CDR1 is SGHRS and CDR2 YFSETQ. Trimming at V came to 1 base and at J to 2 bases, leaving 5 bases not matched to a gene. The CDR3 loop is CASSLTTGYQETQYF. The CDR3 coding sequence is TGCGCCAGCAGCTTGACGACAGGGTATCAAGAGACCCAGTACTTC. The full variable domain, its missing parts supplied by reference TRBV5-1 and TRBJ2-5, is KAGVTQTPRYLIKTRGQQVTLSCSPISGHRSVSWYQQTPGQGLQFLFEYFSETQRNKGNFPGRFSGRQFSNSRSEMNVSTLELGDSALYLCASSLTTGYQETQYFGPGTRLLVL.

The chain couples TRBV6-1 to TRBJ2-1, with D possibly TRBD1 on 7 matching bases. V lost 2 bases and J 9 bases, leaving 14 bases between the germline ends. The CDR3 contains 14 residues. Germline loops: CDR1 MNHNS, CDR2 SASEGT. Here the CDR3 DNA reads TGTGCCAGCAGTGAAAAAGGCAGGGGGGTTGAGCAGTTCTTC. This sequence encodes CASSEKGRGVEQFF.